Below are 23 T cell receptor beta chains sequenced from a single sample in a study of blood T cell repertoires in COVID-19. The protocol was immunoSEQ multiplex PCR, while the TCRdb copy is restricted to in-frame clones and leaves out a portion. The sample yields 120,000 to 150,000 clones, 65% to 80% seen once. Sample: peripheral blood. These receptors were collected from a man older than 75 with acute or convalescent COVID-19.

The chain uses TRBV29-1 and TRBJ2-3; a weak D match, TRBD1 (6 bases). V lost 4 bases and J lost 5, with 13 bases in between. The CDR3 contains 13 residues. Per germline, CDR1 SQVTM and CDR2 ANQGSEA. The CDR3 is CSVGNRAGDTQYF. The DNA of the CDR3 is TGCAGCGTTGGGAACAGGGCGGGAGATACGCAGTATTTT.

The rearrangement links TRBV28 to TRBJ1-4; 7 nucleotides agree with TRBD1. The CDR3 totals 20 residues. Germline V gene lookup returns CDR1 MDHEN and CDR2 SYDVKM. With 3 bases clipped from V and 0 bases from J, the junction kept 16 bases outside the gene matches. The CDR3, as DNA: TGTGCCAGCAGTTTCCCCCTGGTGAGGGGGCAACATGCAACTAATGAAAAACTGTTTTTT. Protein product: CASSFPLVRGQHATNEKLFF.

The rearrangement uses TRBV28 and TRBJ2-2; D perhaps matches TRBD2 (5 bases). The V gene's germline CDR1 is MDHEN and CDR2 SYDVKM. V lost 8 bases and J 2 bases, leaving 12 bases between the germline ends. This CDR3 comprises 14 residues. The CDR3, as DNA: TGTGCCAGCGGGGAGACGGTTAACACCGGGGAGCTGTTTTTT. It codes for CASGETVNTGELFF.

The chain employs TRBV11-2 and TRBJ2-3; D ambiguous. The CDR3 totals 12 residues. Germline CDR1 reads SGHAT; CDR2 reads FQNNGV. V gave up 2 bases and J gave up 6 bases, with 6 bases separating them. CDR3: CASSLSRDTQYF. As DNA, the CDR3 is TGTGCCAGCAGCTTATCTCGGGATACGCAGTATTTT.

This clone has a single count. Here the CDR3 DNA reads TGTGCCAGCAGTTGGGGGGGCAATGAGCAGTTCTTC. It yields the protein CASSWGGNEQFF. This chain joins TRBV12-3 or TRBV12-4 and TRBJ2-1, with 7 bases fitting TRBD2. V was clipped by 4 bases and J by 6 bases; unmatched bases: 0. CDR3 length: 12 amino acids.

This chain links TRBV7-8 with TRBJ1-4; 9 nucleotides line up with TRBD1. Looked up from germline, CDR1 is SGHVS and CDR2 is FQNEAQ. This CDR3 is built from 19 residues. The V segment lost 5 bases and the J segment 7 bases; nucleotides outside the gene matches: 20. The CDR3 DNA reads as TGTGCCAGCAGCCTCACAATGGGCGCGAACAGGGGGCGAGGTGAAAAACTGTTTTTT. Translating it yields CASSLTMGANRGRGEKLFF.

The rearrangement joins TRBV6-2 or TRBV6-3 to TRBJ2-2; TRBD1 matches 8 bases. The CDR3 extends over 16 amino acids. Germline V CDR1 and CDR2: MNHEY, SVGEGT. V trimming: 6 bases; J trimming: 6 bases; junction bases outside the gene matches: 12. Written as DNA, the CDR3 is TGTGCCAGCAGCCCTATCGGGACAGGCTCAGCCGGGGAGCTGTTTTTT. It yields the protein CASSPIGTGSAGELFF.

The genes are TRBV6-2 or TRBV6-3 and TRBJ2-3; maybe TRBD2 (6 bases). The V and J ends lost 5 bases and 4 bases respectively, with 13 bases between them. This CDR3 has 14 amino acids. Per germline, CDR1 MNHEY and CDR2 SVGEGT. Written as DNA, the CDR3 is TGTGCCAGCAGTCTTCTCCTAGCGTCAGATACGCAGTATTTT. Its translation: CASSLLLASDTQYF.

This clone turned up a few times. CDR3 coding DNA: TGTGCCAGCAGCATGGGACTAGCGGTCACCGGGGAGCTGTTTTTT. This gives the protein CASSMGLAVTGELFF. The V gene is TRBV9, the J gene TRBJ2-2; TRBD2 matches at 11 bases. The germline V gene has CDR1 SGDLS and CDR2 YYNGEE. Trimming took 4 bases from V and 4 from J; bases not matched to a gene: 3. This CDR3 spans 15 amino acids.

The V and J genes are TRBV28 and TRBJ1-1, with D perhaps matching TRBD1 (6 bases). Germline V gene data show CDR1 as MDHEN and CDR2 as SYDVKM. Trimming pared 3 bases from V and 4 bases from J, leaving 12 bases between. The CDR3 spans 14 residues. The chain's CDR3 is CASSLAGALTEAFF. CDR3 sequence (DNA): TGTGCCAGCAGTTTGGCAGGGGCTCTCACTGAAGCTTTCTTT.

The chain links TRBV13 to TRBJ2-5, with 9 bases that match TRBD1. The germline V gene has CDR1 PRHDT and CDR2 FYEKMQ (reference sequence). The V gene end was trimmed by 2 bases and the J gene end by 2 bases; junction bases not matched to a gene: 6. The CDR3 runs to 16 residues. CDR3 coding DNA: TGTGCCAGCAGCTTACGGGGGACAGGGTTGCAAGAGACCCAGTACTTC. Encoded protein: CASSLRGTGLQETQYF. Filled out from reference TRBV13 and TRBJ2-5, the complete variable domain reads AAGVIQSPRHLIKEKRETATLKCYPIPRHDTVYWYQQGPGQDPQFLISFYEKMQSDKGSIPDRFSAQQFSDYHSELNMSSLELGDSALYFCASSLRGTGLQETQYFGPGTRLLVL.

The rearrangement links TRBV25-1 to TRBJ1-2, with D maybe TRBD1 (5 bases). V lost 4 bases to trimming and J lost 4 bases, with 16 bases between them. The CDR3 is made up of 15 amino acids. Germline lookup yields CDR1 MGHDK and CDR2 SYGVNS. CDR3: CASSAGGSGSYGYTF. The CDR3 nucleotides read TGTGCCAGCAGTGCTGGGGGGTCGGGGAGCTATGGCTACACCTTC.

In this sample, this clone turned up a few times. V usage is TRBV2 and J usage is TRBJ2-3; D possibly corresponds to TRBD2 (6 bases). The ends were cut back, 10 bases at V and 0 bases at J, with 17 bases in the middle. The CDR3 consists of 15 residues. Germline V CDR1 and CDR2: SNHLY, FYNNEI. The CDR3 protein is CATNGEGTSTDTQYF. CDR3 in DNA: TGTGCCACCAACGGCGAGGGGACTAGCACAGATACGCAGTATTTT.

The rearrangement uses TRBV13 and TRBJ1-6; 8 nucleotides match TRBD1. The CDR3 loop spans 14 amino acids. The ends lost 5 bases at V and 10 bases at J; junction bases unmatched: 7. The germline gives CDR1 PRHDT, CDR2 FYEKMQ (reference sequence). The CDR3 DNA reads TGTGCCAGCAGCATCGACAGGGGTGGATCACCCCTCCACTTT. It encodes CASSIDRGGSPLHF.

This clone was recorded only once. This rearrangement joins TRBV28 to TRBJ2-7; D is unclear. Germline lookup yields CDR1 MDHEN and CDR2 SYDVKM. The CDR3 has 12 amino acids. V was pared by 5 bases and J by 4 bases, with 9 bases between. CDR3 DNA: TGTGCCAGCAGTGATGCCACTTACGAGCAGTACTTC. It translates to CASSDATYEQYF.

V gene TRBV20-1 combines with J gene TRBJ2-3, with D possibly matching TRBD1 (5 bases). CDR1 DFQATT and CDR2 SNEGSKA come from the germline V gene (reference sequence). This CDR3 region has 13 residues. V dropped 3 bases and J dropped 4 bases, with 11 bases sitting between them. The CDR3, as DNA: TGCAGTGCTAGTCCCCTGGGGCCAGATACGCAGTATTTT. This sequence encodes CSASPLGPDTQYF.

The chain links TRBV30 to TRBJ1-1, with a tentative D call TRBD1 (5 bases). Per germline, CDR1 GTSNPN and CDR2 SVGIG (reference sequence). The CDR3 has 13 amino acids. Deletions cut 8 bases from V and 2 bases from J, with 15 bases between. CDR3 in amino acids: CAQAGQQNTEAFF. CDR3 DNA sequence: TGTGCCCAGGCAGGGCAGCAAAACACTGAAGCTTTCTTT.

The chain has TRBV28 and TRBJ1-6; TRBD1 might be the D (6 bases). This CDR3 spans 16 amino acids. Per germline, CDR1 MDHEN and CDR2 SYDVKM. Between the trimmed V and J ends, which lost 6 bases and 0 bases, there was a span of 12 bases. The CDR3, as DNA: TGTGCCAGCAGCCGACAGGCAGACTCCTATAATTCACCCCTCCACTTT. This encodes CASSRQADSYNSPLHF.

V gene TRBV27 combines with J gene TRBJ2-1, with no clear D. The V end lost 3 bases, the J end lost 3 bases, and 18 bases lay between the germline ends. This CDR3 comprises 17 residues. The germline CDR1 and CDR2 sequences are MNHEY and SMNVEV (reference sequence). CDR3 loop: CASSLYFRSTDYNEQFF. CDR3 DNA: TGTGCCAGCAGTTTGTATTTCCGGTCAACTGACTACAATGAGCAGTTCTTC.

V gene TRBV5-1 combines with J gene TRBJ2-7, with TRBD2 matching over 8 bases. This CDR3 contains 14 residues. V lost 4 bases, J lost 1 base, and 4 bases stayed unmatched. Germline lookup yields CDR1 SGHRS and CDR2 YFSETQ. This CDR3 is CASSPTSGSYEQYF. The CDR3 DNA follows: TGCGCCAGCAGCCCTACTAGCGGTTCCTACGAGCAGTACTTC.

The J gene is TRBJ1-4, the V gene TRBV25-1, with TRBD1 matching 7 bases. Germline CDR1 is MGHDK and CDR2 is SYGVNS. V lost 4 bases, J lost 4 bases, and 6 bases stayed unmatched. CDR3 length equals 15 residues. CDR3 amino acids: CASSAPGQINEKLFF. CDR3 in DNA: TGTGCCAGCAGTGCCCCGGGACAGATTAATGAAAAACTGTTTTTT.

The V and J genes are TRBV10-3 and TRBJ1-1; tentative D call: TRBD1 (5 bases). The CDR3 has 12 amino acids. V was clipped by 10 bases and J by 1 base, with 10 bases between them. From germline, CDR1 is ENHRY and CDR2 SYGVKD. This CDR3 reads CATGGGNTEAFF. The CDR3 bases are TGTGCCACCGGGGGGGGGAACACTGAAGCTTTCTTT.

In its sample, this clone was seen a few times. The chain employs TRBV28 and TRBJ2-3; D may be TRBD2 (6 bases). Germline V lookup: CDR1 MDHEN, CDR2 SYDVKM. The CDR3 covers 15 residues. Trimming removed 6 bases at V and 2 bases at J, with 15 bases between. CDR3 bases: TGTGCCAGCAGACCAGCGGGTCCCCACACAGATACGCAGTATTTT. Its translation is CASRPAGPHTDTQYF.